This paragraph reports one T cell receptor beta chain. This sample is part of a study of breast tumors, draining lymph nodes, adjacent tissues. TCRdb reanalysed the multiplex PCR reads using MiXCR and keeps one entry per CDR3 protein. The table includes some 83,000 distinct CDR3 sequences, roughly a fifth detected once. Breast cancer patients provided tissue from their axillary draining lymph nodes. The sample taken for sequencing was axillary lymph node tissue. This receptor was obtained from a female donor with breast cancer. Some clones in this sample may be carry-over from other donors' samples.

The CDR3 loop is CASSLLAGGSTDTQYF. DNA of the CDR3: TGTGCCAGCAGCCTACTAGCGGGAGGTAGTACAGATACGCAGTATTTT. This chain joins TRBV27 and TRBJ2-3; 12 positions match TRBD2. V dropped 6 bases and J dropped 3; count of bases not matched to a gene: 7. Germline V gene lookup returns CDR1 MNHEY and CDR2 SMNVEV (reference sequence). The CDR3 sequence is 16 residues long.